These 17 T cell receptor beta chains originate from one sample sequenced in a study of cytomegalovirus exposure and HLA in healthy donors. Primers: 60 Vbeta forward and 13 Jbeta reverse. Only in-frame clones appear in the TCRdb table, and some are missing; sequencing was by immunoSEQ multiplex PCR. In the table there are 110,000 to 150,000 clones, roughly 82% of which are singletons. Sequenced input: PBMCs. These receptors were obtained from a male donor in good health and CMV-seronegative.

This clone was seen a few times. One end of the junction varies from germline; a read error may be responsible. The chain joins TRBV4-1 to TRBJ2-1, with 16 nucleotides matching TRBD2. Germline CDR1 is MGHRA and CDR2 is YSYEKL. The CDR3 contains 14 residues. This CDR3 reads CASSQGTSGGAQFF. The CDR3 DNA follows: TGCGCCAGCAGTCAAGGGACTAGCGGGGGGGCACAGTTCTTC.

The J gene is TRBJ2-1, the V gene TRBV4-2; TRBD2 matches 11 bases. The CDR3 is 18 residues long. CDR1 and CDR2 from the germline V gene are LGHNA and YNFKEQ. Trimming cost V 0 bases and J 3 bases; bases outside gene matches: 7. CDR3 DNA: TGTGCCAGCAGCCAAGAACCCCAAACTAGCGGGGGCTACAATGAGCAGTTCTTC. It specifies CASSQEPQTSGGYNEQFF.

CDR3 bases: TGTGCCAGTAGTATAGTATCGGGGACTGGGGTCGAGACCCAGTACTTC. The encoded protein is CASSIVSGTGVETQYF. This sequence joins TRBV19 and TRBJ2-5, with D tentatively TRBD2 (6 bases). V lost 1 base, J lost 5 bases, and 17 bases lay in between. The CDR3 contains 16 residues. Germline lookup yields CDR1 LNHDA and CDR2 SQIVND (reference sequence). Drawing the rest from reference TRBV19 and TRBJ2-5, the complete variable domain is DGGITQSPKYLFRKEGQNVTLSCEQNLNHDAMYWYRQDPGQGLRLIYYSQIVNDFQKGDIAEGYSVSREKKESFPLTVTSAQKNPTAFYLCASSIVSGTGVETQYFGPGTRLLVL.

Remarks on this clone: Other DNA sequences in this sample translate to the same CDR3. The chain is built from TRBV20-1 and TRBJ2-1, with TRBD1 as a possible D gene (5 bases). This CDR3 region has 11 residues. Germline values: CDR1 DFQATT, CDR2 SNEGSKA (reference sequence). V shed 3 bases and J shed 6 bases, with 6 bases lying between them. The CDR3 nucleotides are TGCAGTGCTAGCAGGGTCAATGAGCAGTTCTTC. This translates into CSASRVNEQFF.

This chain connects TRBV19 to TRBJ2-7; TRBD2 is a possible D gene (6 bases). The germline CDR1 and CDR2 sequences are LNHDA and SQIVND (reference sequence). Trimming removed 7 bases from V and 0 bases from J, with 16 bases in between. CDR3 length: 15 residues. CDR3 DNA: TGTGCCAGTATTTTCGGAGCGGGTAACTCCTACGAGCAGTACTTC. This sequence encodes CASIFGAGNSYEQYF.

V is TRBV4-2 and J is TRBJ2-7, with 8 bases matching TRBD1. Germline V gene sequence: CDR1 LGHNA, CDR2 YNFKEQ. The CDR3 consists of 14 residues. V was pared by 5 bases and J by 2 bases, with 5 bases of the junction left unmatched. The CDR3 coding sequence is TGTGCCAGCAGCGCGGCGGGACAGGCCTACGAGCAGTACTTC. Translated: CASSAAGQAYEQYF.

There are a few counts of this clone. The V call is TRBV19, the J call TRBJ2-1; a possible D gene is TRBD2 (6 bases). Germline V gives CDR1 LNHDA, CDR2 SQIVND (reference sequence). The CDR3 loop spans 15 amino acids. V shed 5 bases and J shed 5 bases, with 16 bases lying between them. The CDR3 DNA reads TGTGCCAGTAGTTCACCGGGACTCCTTAACAATGAGCAGTTCTTC. Its protein is CASSSPGLLNNEQFF.

The J gene is TRBJ2-7, the V gene TRBV5-6; tentative D call: TRBD1 (6 bases). V shed 1 base and J shed 7 bases, with 12 bases lying between them. Germline assignment: CDR1 SGHDT and CDR2 YYEEEE. This CDR3 is built from 13 residues. CDR3 loop: CASSLTGLFEQYF. The CDR3 DNA reads as TGTGCCAGCAGCTTGACAGGGCTCTTTGAGCAGTACTTC.

This chain links TRBV28 with TRBJ2-1, with 9 bases identical to TRBD2. CDR3 size: 14 residues. The junction had 1 base not matched to a gene; V was cut back by 1 base and J by 6 bases. CDR1 and CDR2 (germline): MDHEN, SYDVKM. CDR3 bases: TGTGCCAGCAGTTTATTGGGACTAGCCAATGAGCAGTTCTTC. It translates to CASSLLGLANEQFF.

The chain joins TRBV27 to TRBJ2-2, with 11 bases aligning to TRBD2. Trimming took 1 base from V and 5 from J; bases not matched to a gene: 6. The CDR3 runs 17 residues. In germline, CDR1 is MNHEY, CDR2 SMNVEV (reference sequence). In DNA form, the CDR3 reads TGTGCCAGCAGTTTATTACGACTAGCGGGGATGACCGGGGAGCTGTTTTTT. Its protein product is CASSLLRLAGMTGELFF.

The chain couples TRBV11-2 to TRBJ1-1; no clear D. This CDR3 has 13 residues. Trimming removed 8 bases at V and 0 bases at J, with 10 bases between. In germline, CDR1 is SGHAT, CDR2 FQNNGV. The CDR3 loop reads CASQREMNTEAFF. In nucleotides, the CDR3 is TGTGCCAGCCAACGGGAGATGAACACTGAAGCTTTCTTT.

This chain links TRBV29-1 with TRBJ2-2; D is perhaps TRBD2 (5 bases). Trimming removed 3 bases at V and 5 bases at J, with 13 bases between. Germline V gene data show CDR1 as SQVTM and CDR2 as ANQGSEA. This CDR3 contains 14 residues. This CDR3 reads CSVEGGSVTGELFF. The CDR3, as DNA: TGCAGCGTTGAGGGCGGGTCCGTAACCGGGGAGCTGTTTTTT.

The chain carries TRBV5-1 and TRBJ2-5, with D perhaps TRBD2 (6 bases). CDR1 is SGHRS and CDR2 is YFSETQ in the germline V gene. The CDR3 sequence is 14 residues long. V lost 6 bases and J 2 bases, leaving 14 bases between the germline ends. In DNA, the CDR3 is TGCGCCAGCACCCCAAGAGCGGGTCAAGAGACCCAGTACTTC. Its protein product is CASTPRAGQETQYF.

CDR3 sequence: CASSSGTSGTDTQYF. Written as DNA, the CDR3 is TGTGCCAGCAGCTCCGGGACTAGCGGAACAGATACGCAGTATTTT. J is TRBJ2-3 and V is TRBV7-8, with TRBD2 matching over 11 bases. Losses at the gene ends were 4 bases for V and 3 bases for J; bases not matched to a gene: 3. Per the germline V gene, CDR1 is SGHVS and CDR2 is FQNEAQ. This CDR3 comprises 15 residues. Filled out from reference TRBV7-8 and TRBJ2-3, the complete variable domain reads GAGVSQSPRYKVAKRGQDVALRCDPISGHVSLFWYQQALGQGPEFLTYFQNEAQLDKSGLPSDRFFAERPEGSVSTLKIQRTQQEDSAVYLCASSSGTSGTDTQYFGPGTRLTVL.

The gene calls are TRBV28 and TRBJ1-2, with 8 bases lining up with TRBD1. The CDR3 spans 15 residues. Germline CDR1 is MDHEN and CDR2 is SYDVKM. V gave up 5 bases and J gave up 1 base; unmatched junction bases: 6. CDR3: CASSTTGAVNYGYTF. The CDR3 coding sequence is TGTGCCAGCAGTACGACAGGGGCGGTTAACTATGGCTACACCTTC.

The rearrangement joins TRBV7-8 to TRBJ2-3; 12 bases agree with TRBD2. The CDR3 is 17 amino acids. Trimming took 0 bases from V and 7 from J; bases not matched to a gene: 8. Germline values: CDR1 SGHVS, CDR2 FQNEAQ. For the CDR3, the DNA is TGTGCCAGCAGCTTAGCGGTAACTAGCGGGGGGAAACATACGCAGTATTTT. Its protein product is CASSLAVTSGGKHTQYF.

The chain carries TRBV5-1 and TRBJ1-2, with TRBD1 matching over 10 bases. The J segment lost 4 bases and the V segment lost 4 bases, leaving 4 bases of the junction unmatched. CDR3 size: 14 residues. Germline V gene lookup returns CDR1 SGHRS and CDR2 YFSETQ. As DNA, the CDR3 is TGCGCCAGCAGCACCGGGACAGGGGTCTATGGCTACACCTTC. Translation gives CASSTGTGVYGYTF.